The 6 T cell receptor beta chains in this list originate from one sample, sequenced in a study of T-cell memory formation after mild COVID-19. TCRdb reanalysed the 5' RACE reads using MiXCR and keeps one entry per CDR3 protein. The sample yields 300,000 or so distinct CDR3 sequences, about 15% seen once. Sequenced material: PBMCs or a T cell subset sorted from them (not recorded which). These receptors were obtained from a man aged 18-30 years who had mild COVID-19 (a few samples of this study predate the infection). Cell type and time point are not known.

This chain uses TRBV6-5 with TRBJ1-1; D ambiguous. CDR1 and CDR2 (germline): MNHEY, SVGAGI. Trimming took off 0 bases at V and 1 base at J, with 9 bases between the two ends. The CDR3 runs to 15 residues. CDR3 region: CASSYSFLSNTEAFF. The DNA for the CDR3 is TGTGCCAGCAGTTACTCGTTTTTATCGAACACTGAAGCTTTCTTT.

This chain links TRBV5-1 with TRBJ2-1, with TRBD1 identical over 12 bases. The CDR3 covers 16 residues. CDR1 and CDR2 from the germline V gene are SGHRS and YFSETQ. V shed 5 bases and J 6 bases; nucleotides not matched to a gene: 9. The CDR3 is CASRSPGTGGFNEQFF. The CDR3 coding sequence is TGCGCCAGCAGAAGCCCAGGGACAGGGGGCTTCAATGAGCAGTTCTTC.

The V and J genes are TRBV5-1 and TRBJ1-2; D remains ambiguous. The CDR3 consists of 14 residues. Trimming removed 0 bases at V and 8 bases at J, with 14 bases between. CDR1 is SGHRS and CDR2 is YFSETQ in the germline V gene. CDR3 nucleotide sequence: TGCGCCAGCAGCTTGGACACCCCTCAACGGGGCTACACCTTC. Its translation is CASSLDTPQRGYTF.

This clonotype was found a few times. This may stem from a read error, because a much larger clone lies one nucleotide away. The chain combines TRBV4-3 with TRBJ2-5; 8 nucleotides line up with TRBD1. Germline V gives CDR1 LGHNA, CDR2 YSLEER. This CDR3 contains 13 residues. With 4 bases clipped from V and 5 bases from J, the junction kept 3 bases outside the gene matches. The CDR3, as DNA: TGCGCCAGCAGCCGGGACAGGTGGGAGACCCAGTACTTC. This translates into CASSRDRWETQYF.

This clonotype was seen many times. The CDR3 DNA sequence: TGCGCCAGCAGATTTCAGCCGGGACACCCTCAAGAGACCCAGTACTTC. This encodes CASRFQPGHPQETQYF. The chain uses TRBV5-1 and TRBJ2-5, with D possibly being TRBD1 (6 bases). Germline CDR1 SGHRS, CDR2 YFSETQ. The CDR3 has 16 amino acids. V lost 5 bases and J lost 2, with 19 bases in between.

A few counts support this clonotype. CDR3 coding DNA: TGTGCCAGCAGCCGGGTAGCATACTCTGGAAACACCATATATTTT. Encoded protein: CASSRVAYSGNTIYF. J is TRBJ1-3 and V is TRBV6-5; no firm D call. Between the trimmed V and J ends, which lost 6 bases and 0 bases, there was a span of 12 bases. CDR1 and CDR2 from the germline V gene are MNHEY and SVGAGI. The CDR3 spans 15 residues.